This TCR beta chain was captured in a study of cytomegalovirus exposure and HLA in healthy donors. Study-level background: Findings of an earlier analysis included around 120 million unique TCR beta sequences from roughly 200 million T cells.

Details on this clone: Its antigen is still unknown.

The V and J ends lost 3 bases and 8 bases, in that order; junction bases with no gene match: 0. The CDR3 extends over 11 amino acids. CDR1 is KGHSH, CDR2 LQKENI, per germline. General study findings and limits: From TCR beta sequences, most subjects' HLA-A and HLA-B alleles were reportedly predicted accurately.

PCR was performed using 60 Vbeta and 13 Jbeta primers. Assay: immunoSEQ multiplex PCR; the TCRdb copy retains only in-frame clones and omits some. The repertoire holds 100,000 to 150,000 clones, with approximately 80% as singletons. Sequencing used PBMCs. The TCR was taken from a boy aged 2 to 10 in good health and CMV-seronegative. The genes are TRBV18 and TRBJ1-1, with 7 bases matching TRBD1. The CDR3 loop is CASSPDREAFF. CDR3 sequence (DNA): TGTGCCAGCTCACCGGACAGGGAAGCTTTCTTT.